This T cell receptor (beta chain) stems from a study of control samples from healthy donors and cancer patients. Sequencing was performed with immunoSEQ multiplex PCR; in TCRdb, only in-frame clones are kept and a portion is missing. This table has 94,000 or so clones, 65% to 85% appearing once. With V trimmed by 0 bases and J by 6 bases, 6 bases remained unmatched. Germline loops: CDR1 SGHRS, CDR2 YFSETQ. CDR3 length equals 15 residues. The receptor comes from a man between 65 and 85 years old with lung cancer. This chain links TRBV5-1 with TRBJ2-3; 8 bases match TRBD1. Material for sequencing was PBMCs. CDR3 protein: CASSLAGQGIDTQYF. The CDR3 nucleotides are TGCGCCAGCAGCTTGGCCGGACAGGGCATCGATACGCAGTATTTT. The full variable domain, its missing parts supplied by reference TRBV5-1 and TRBJ2-3, is KAGVTQTPRYLIKTRGQQVTLSCSPISGHRSVSWYQQTPGQGLQFLFEYFSETQRNKGNFPGRFSGRQFSNSRSEMNVSTLELGDSALYLCASSLAGQGIDTQYFGPGTRLTVL.